The subject of this entry is one TCR beta chain. Antigen specificity is unknown. This specimen comes from a study of T cell responses to AZD1222 COVID-19 vaccine. Study information: Second doses at about 4 or about 12 weeks were pooled.

There are 13 residues in the CDR3. Trimming at V came to 5 bases and at J to 11 bases, leaving 5 bases not matched to a gene. Germline CDR1 MNHEY, CDR2 SVGAGI. Regarding the study as a whole: Nearly half of spike-specific TCRs reportedly go after variant regions that carry no mutations.

Sequenced by immunoSEQ multiplex PCR; TCRdb stores in-frame clones only, minus some. The sample holds roughly 120,000 clones, 88% seen once. Source: peripheral blood, taken on day 0 of AZD1222 vaccination. This clonotype was sampled from an adult in good health. This chain connects TRBV6-5 to TRBJ1-6; TRBD1 agrees at 8 bases. The CDR3 loop is CASSTDRAAPLHF. CDR3 DNA: TGTGCCAGCAGTACGGACAGGGCGGCACCCCTCCACTTT.